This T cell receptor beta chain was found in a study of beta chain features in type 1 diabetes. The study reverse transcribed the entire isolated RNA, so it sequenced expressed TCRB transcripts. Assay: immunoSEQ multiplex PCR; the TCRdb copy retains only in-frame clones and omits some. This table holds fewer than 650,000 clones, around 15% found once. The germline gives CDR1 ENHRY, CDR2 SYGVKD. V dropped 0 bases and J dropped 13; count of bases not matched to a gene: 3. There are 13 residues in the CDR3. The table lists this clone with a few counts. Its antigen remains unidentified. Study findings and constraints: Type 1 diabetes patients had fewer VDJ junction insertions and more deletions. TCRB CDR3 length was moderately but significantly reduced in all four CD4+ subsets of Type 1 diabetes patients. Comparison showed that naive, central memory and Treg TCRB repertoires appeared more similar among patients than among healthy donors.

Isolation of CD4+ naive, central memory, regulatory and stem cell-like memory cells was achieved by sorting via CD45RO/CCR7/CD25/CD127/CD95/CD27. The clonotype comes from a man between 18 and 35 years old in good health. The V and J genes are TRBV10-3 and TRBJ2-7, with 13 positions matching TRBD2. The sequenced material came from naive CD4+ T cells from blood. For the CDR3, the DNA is TGTGCCATCAGTGAGTCCGGGACTAGCGGGAATTACTTC. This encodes CAISESGTSGNYF.